The rows below give T cell receptor beta chains drawn from one sample of a study of blood T cell repertoires in COVID-19. Clones were sequenced by immunoSEQ multiplex PCR, and TCRdb holds only the in-frame ones, with some missing. The sample yields about 150,000 clones, roughly 84% seen once. The specimen was peripheral blood. The receptors come from an older woman with acute or convalescent COVID-19. CDR3s include the opening cysteine and the closing phenylalanine or tryptophan. The order of the fields is J gene, V gene, D gene, clone size, CDR3 DNA, CDR3 protein. A D gene is named only where the DNA matches it firmly. Clone size is given for some rows only: seen once, a few or many times, or a class if the clone is expanded.

>TRBJ1-5|TRBV2|TRBD1|NA
TGTGCCAGCAGTGTGGGACAGGGTCGACAGCCCCAGCATTTT
CASSVGQGRQPQHF
>TRBJ2-5|TRBV7-2|TRBD2|once
TGTGCCAGCAGCTACGGACTAGCGGAGACCCAGTACTTC
CASSYGLAETQYF
>TRBJ1-3|TRBV15|NA|NA
TGTGCCACCAGCAGAGCAGGGGCAGGAAACACCATATATTTT
CATSRAGAGNTIYF
>TRBJ1-1|TRBV9|NA|NA
TGTGCCAGCAGCGACTACCAGGGGTCGAACACTGAAGCTTTCTTT
CASSDYQGSNTEAFF
>TRBJ2-2|TRBV7-2|TRBD2|few
TGTGCCAGCAGCTTGGGACTAGCGGGGGGGCGAGGGGAGCTGTTTTTT
CASSLGLAGGRGELFF
>TRBJ1-5|TRBV12-3/TRBV12-4|NA|NA
TGTGCCAGCAGTGCCAGGGGTTATCAGCCCCAGCATTTT
CASSARGYQPQHF
>TRBJ1-4|TRBV9|NA|NA
TGTGCCAGCAGCGTAGGGTTCGGGGCAACTAATGAAAAACTGTTTTTT
CASSVGFGATNEKLFF
>TRBJ1-6|TRBV19|TRBD1|NA
TGTGCCAGTAGTCCGGGACAGGGGGGGAATTCACCCCTCCACTTT
CASSPGQGGNSPLHF
>TRBJ1-4|TRBV29-1|TRBD1|NA
TGCAGCGTTAGACAGGGTTCGGGTGAAAAACTGTTTTTT
CSVRQGSGEKLFF
>TRBJ2-7|TRBV6-2/TRBV6-3|NA|NA
TGTGCCAGCAGTTCGCGGGGGCCGACCTACGAGCAGTACTTC
CASSSRGPTYEQYF